These T cell receptor beta chains were read from a single sample in a study of chemoradiotherapy in HPV16-positive cancers. Clones were read by immunoSEQ multiplex PCR, and TCRdb kept only the in-frame ones, dropping some. The sample consists of fewer than 25,000 clones, roughly 89% of them appearing once. The specimen was blood, collected from a patient who underwent chemoradiotherapy. These receptors originate from a human donor with HPV-associated anogenital cancer. CDR3s include the opening cysteine and the closing phenylalanine or tryptophan. D genes are given only for firm matches. A row's size may be missing; if present it is once, few, many or a size class.

>-|TRBV7-9|TRBD2|TRBJ2-3
TGTGCCAGCAGCTTACGGGGACTAGCGGGGGGGTCTAGCACAGATACGCAGTATTTT
CASSLRGLAGGSSTDTQYF
>-|TRBV4-1|-|TRBJ1-2
TGCGCCAGCAGCCAAGATGATCTAACCTATGGCTACACCTTC
CASSQDDLTYGYTF
>-|TRBV7-7|-|TRBJ2-7
TGTGCCAGCAGCACGGGACTCGGGGCCTACGAGCAGTACTTC
CASSTGLGAYEQYF
>-|TRBV5-4|TRBD1|TRBJ1-5
TGTGCCAGCAGTTCCGACAGGGACATGCCCCAGCATTTT
CASSSDRDMPQHF
>-|TRBV30|TRBD1|TRBJ2-1
TGTGCCTGGAACCAAAACCGGGACAGGGCCCACAATGAGCAGTTCTTC
CAWNQNRDRAHNEQFF
>-|TRBV20-1|-|TRBJ2-7
TGCAGTGCTAGAGACGGGTACGAGCAGTACTTC
CSARDGYEQYF
>-|TRBV19|-|TRBJ2-5
TGTGCCAGTAGTACGCAGGGGTTTAAAGAGACCCAGTACTTC
CASSTQGFKETQYF
>-|TRBV2|-|TRBJ1-2
TGTGCCAGCAAACCTGACTCGTCCAAGGGCTACACCTTC
CASKPDSSKGYTF
>-|TRBV10-3|TRBD1|TRBJ1-5
TGTGCCATCAGTGAGTCGACCAGACAGGGGAAGGGCAATCAGCCCCAGCATTTT
CAISESTRQGKGNQPQHF
>-|TRBV2|-|TRBJ2-6
TGTGCCAGCAGTGAAATCCAGGGGCGATTATCTGGGGCCAACGTCCTGACTTTC
CASSEIQGRLSGANVLTF
>-|TRBV7-2|-|TRBJ1-4
TGTGCCAGCAGCTTTGACGGTGCAACTAATGAAAAACTGTTTTTT
CASSFDGATNEKLFF
>-|TRBV5-1|-|TRBJ2-7
TGCGCCAGCAGCCCGCCGGGACCTGTGCAGTACTTC
CASSPPGPVQYF
>-|TRBV4-1|-|TRBJ1-2
TGCGCCAGCAGCCAAGACCGGACAGAGTACCCAATCTATGGCTACACCTTC
CASSQDRTEYPIYGYTF
>-|TRBV25-1|-|TRBJ1-4
TGTGCCAGCAGTGACGCGGTCCAGCCTAATAATGAAAAACTGTTTTTT
CASSDAVQPNNEKLFF
>-|TRBV7-9|TRBD2|TRBJ2-2
TGTGCCAGTAGAGCGGGGGCGCATAACACCGGGGAGCTGTTTTTT
CASRAGAHNTGELFF
>-|TRBV9|-|TRBJ1-4
TGTGCCAGCAGCCCGGACCTCAGGGACACTAATGAAAAACTGTTTTTT
CASSPDLRDTNEKLFF
>few|TRBV2|TRBD1|TRBJ1-6
TGTGCCAGCAGTAAAGACAGGGGGTCGTATAATTCACCCCTCCACTTT
CASSKDRGSYNSPLHF
>once|TRBV5-6|TRBD2|TRBJ2-5
TGTGCCAGCAGCTGGGGGCGGGGGGATAAACAAGAGACCCAGTACTTC
CASSWGRGDKQETQYF
>-|TRBV5-1|TRBD1|TRBJ1-1
TGCGCCAGCAGCAGACAGGGGAACACTGAAGCTTTCTTT
CASSRQGNTEAFF
>-|TRBV5-1|TRBD1|TRBJ2-2
TGCGCCAGCAGTTACAACACCGGGACAGGGGCGAACACCGGGGAGCTGTTTTTT
CASSYNTGTGANTGELFF